Following are 22 T cell receptor beta chains from one sample sequenced in a study of graft-versus-host responses after intestinal transplantation. Assay used: immunoSEQ multiplex PCR; TCRdb lists only in-frame clones, some missing. The data hold 9,500 to 12,000 clones, with about three quarters observed a single time. Sequenced here: PBMCs, sampled around 500 days after intestinal transplant. The receptors shown here come from a human patient who received an intestinal transplant, so some T cells may come from the graft donor.

The chain couples TRBV28 to TRBJ2-7; D remains ambiguous. Germline V lookup: CDR1 MDHEN, CDR2 SYDVKM. This CDR3 spans 13 amino acids. V lost 7 bases to trimming and J lost 2 bases, with 12 bases between them. The CDR3 DNA reads TGTGCCAGCACTTTCTGGAATACCTACGAGCAGTACTTC. Encoded protein: CASTFWNTYEQYF.

This chain uses TRBV7-2 with TRBJ2-5, with 7 bases aligning to TRBD1. Looked up from germline, CDR1 is SGHTA and CDR2 is FQGNSA. This CDR3 has 14 amino acids. The trim removed 1 base at V and 5 bases at J, leaving 4 bases unmatched. CDR3 coding DNA: TGTGCCAGCAGCTTAGGACAGGGTCTTGAGACCCAGTACTTC. Amino acid sequence: CASSLGQGLETQYF.

The V call is TRBV18, the J call TRBJ1-2; tentatively, D is TRBD1 (6 bases). The germline V gene encodes CDR1 KGHSH and CDR2 LQKENI. The V and J ends lost 2 bases and 4 bases respectively, with 14 bases between them. This CDR3 is built from 15 residues. The CDR3: CASSPGAGVIYGYTF. CDR3 in DNA: TGTGCCAGCTCACCAGGTGCAGGGGTGATCTATGGCTACACCTTC. The whole variable domain, filled in from reference TRBV18 and TRBJ1-2, reads NAGVMQNPRHLVRRRGQEARLRCSPMKGHSHVYWYRQLPEEGLKFMVYLQKENIIDESGMPKERFSAEFPKEGPSILRIQQVVRGDSAAYFCASSPGAGVIYGYTFGSGTRLTVV.

On this clone: One end of the junction does not line up with germline, which may come from a read error. DNA for the CDR3: TGTGCCAGCAGCTTGTTTGGGGGACTGATCTACGAGCAGTACTTC. The encoded protein is CASSLFGGLIYEQYF. The J gene is TRBJ2-7, the V gene TRBV5-1; TRBD2 might be the D (6 bases). This CDR3 comprises 15 residues. Germline V gene data show CDR1 as SGHRS and CDR2 as YFSETQ.

A single count supports this clone. This chain links TRBV11-3 with TRBJ2-2, with a tentative D call TRBD1 (6 bases). Germline CDR1 reads SGHNT; CDR2 reads YENEEA. Trimming took off 5 bases at V and 4 bases at J, with 14 bases between the two ends. The CDR3 has 15 amino acids. The CDR3 region has the DNA TGTGCCAGCAGCAAAACAGGGATATCCACCGGGGAGCTGTTTTTT. Protein product: CASSKTGISTGELFF.

The chain carries TRBV19 and TRBJ1-4; D not resolved. Germline V gene lookup returns CDR1 LNHDA and CDR2 SQIVND (reference sequence). The V end lost 3 bases, the J end lost 4 bases, and 9 bases lay between the germline ends. The CDR3 sequence is 14 residues long. The CDR3 sequence is CASSIVRLNEKLFF. CDR3 DNA: TGTGCCAGTAGTATTGTTCGGCTTAATGAAAAACTGTTTTTT.

CDR3 amino acids: CASSLGQGNYGYTF. For the CDR3, the DNA is TGTGCCAGCTCACTCGGACAGGGAAACTATGGCTACACCTTC. The chain is built from TRBV18 and TRBJ1-2, with 8 bases that match TRBD1. The V segment lost 4 bases and the J segment 2 bases; nucleotides outside the gene matches: 3. CDR1 is KGHSH and CDR2 is LQKENI in the germline V gene. The length of the CDR3 is 14 residues.

V usage is TRBV6-6 and J usage is TRBJ2-7; 7 bases are shared with TRBD2. The CDR3 totals 15 residues. V gave up 8 bases and J gave up 0 bases; unmatched junction bases: 10. CDR1 is MNHNY and CDR2 is SVGAGI in the germline V gene (reference sequence). Here the CDR3 DNA reads TGTGCCAGCTGGCCGGCGGGAGCCACCTCCTACGAGCAGTACTTC. Encoded protein: CASWPAGATSYEQYF.

This rearrangement joins TRBV7-6 to TRBJ2-5; D is undetermined. V lost 1 base, J lost 7 bases, and 13 bases lay in between. Looked up from germline, CDR1 is SGHVS and CDR2 is FNYEAQ. The CDR3 spans 14 residues. The CDR3 here is CASSLVAQPGTQYF. The CDR3, as DNA: TGTGCCAGCAGCTTAGTTGCACAGCCGGGGACCCAGTACTTC.

The chain is built from TRBV7-9 and TRBJ2-5, with 8 positions matching TRBD2. Judging by the DNA end, TRBJ2-7 fits better; the J call may be wrong. The V gene's germline CDR1 is SEHNR and CDR2 FQNEAQ (reference sequence). This CDR3 region has 16 residues. The CDR3: CASSPGPLAVQYEQYF. The CDR3 region has the DNA TGTGCCAGCAGCCCCGGTCCACTAGCGGTACAATACGAGCAGTACTTC.

The V call is TRBV27, the J call TRBJ2-7, with no clear D. Trimming left V 6 bases short and J 1 base short, with 7 bases between. This CDR3 region has 12 residues. Germline values: CDR1 MNHEY, CDR2 SMNVEV (reference sequence). CDR3 amino acids: CASRTDSYEQYF. In DNA, the CDR3 is TGTGCCAGCAGAACAGATTCCTACGAGCAGTACTTC.

The chain employs TRBV4-1 and TRBJ1-2; 10 bases map to TRBD1. The CDR3 loop spans 14 amino acids. Germline V lookup: CDR1 MGHRA, CDR2 YSYEKL. The V segment lost 6 bases and the J segment 4 bases; nucleotides outside the gene matches: 5. This CDR3 is CASSRDRGGYGYTF. The CDR3 nucleotides are TGCGCCAGCAGTCGGGACAGGGGAGGCTATGGCTACACCTTC.

This rearrangement joins TRBV18 to TRBJ2-4, with no clear D. The germline gives CDR1 KGHSH, CDR2 LQKENI. This CDR3 has 13 amino acids. Trimming cost V 3 bases and J 0 bases, with 3 bases left between them. CDR3 loop: CASSPEAKNIQYF. In DNA form, the CDR3 reads TGTGCCAGCTCACCGGAAGCCAAAAACATTCAGTACTTC.

J is TRBJ2-5 and V is TRBV5-1; 9 bases agree with TRBD2. CDR3 length: 15 amino acids. The junction had 6 bases not matched to a gene; V was cut back by 1 base and J by 5 bases. The germline V gene has CDR1 SGHRS and CDR2 YFSETQ. The CDR3: CASSLTAGGLETQYF. DNA for the CDR3: TGCGCCAGCAGCTTGACAGCGGGAGGCCTTGAGACCCAGTACTTC.

This clone was seen once. CDR3 sequence: CASSFGTGNIQYF. DNA of the CDR3: TGTGCCAGCAGCTTCGGGACGGGAAACATTCAGTACTTC. The rearrangement links TRBV5-6 to TRBJ2-4; either TRBD1 or TRBD2 may fit D (5 bases each). The V end lost 2 bases, the J end lost 6 bases, and 9 bases lay between the germline ends. The CDR3 is 13 amino acids. Germline assignment: CDR1 SGHDT and CDR2 YYEEEE. Full variable domain (missing parts from reference TRBV5-6 and TRBJ2-4): DAGVTQSPTHLIKTRGQQVTLRCSPKSGHDTVSWYQQALGQGPQFIFQYYEEEERQRGNFPDRFSGHQFPNYSSELNVNALLLGDSALYLCASSFGTGNIQYFGAGTRLSVL.

This clone has a handful of counts. V gene TRBV6-6 combines with J gene TRBJ1-5, with D maybe TRBD1 (6 bases). This CDR3 has 13 residues. The V and J ends lost 7 bases and 4 bases respectively, with 11 bases between them. The germline V gene has CDR1 MNHNY and CDR2 SVGAGI (reference sequence). CDR3 sequence reads: CASNPQGNQPQHF. As DNA, the CDR3 is TGTGCCAGCAACCCACAGGGAAATCAGCCCCAGCATTTT.

The chain recombines TRBV28 with TRBJ2-3; 11 bases line up with TRBD2. The CDR3 has 15 amino acids. The J segment lost 1 base and the V segment lost 6 bases, leaving 3 bases of the junction unmatched. Looked up from germline, CDR1 is MDHEN and CDR2 is SYDVKM. The chain's CDR3 is CASRLAGEGTDTQYF. CDR3 bases: TGTGCCAGCAGACTAGCGGGAGAGGGCACAGATACGCAGTATTTT.

This clone has only a few counts. The chain couples TRBV7-2 to TRBJ2-7; D remains ambiguous. Between the trimmed V and J ends, which lost 5 bases and 0 bases, there was a span of 2 bases. Germline CDR1 is SGHTA and CDR2 is FQGNSA. This CDR3 has 11 amino acids. The CDR3 sequence is CASSHSYEQYF. The CDR3 nucleotides are TGTGCCAGCAGCCACTCCTACGAGCAGTACTTC.

CDR3 nucleotide sequence: TGTGCCAGCAGTTACCTCGAGGCTGGGACTGAAGCTTTCTTT. This codes for CASSYLEAGTEAFF. The chain links TRBV6-5 to TRBJ1-1; D is unresolved. Germline CDR1 MNHEY, CDR2 SVGAGI. This CDR3 has 14 amino acids. Trimming shortened V by 2 bases and J by 5 bases, and 12 bases separated the two germline ends.

The V and J genes are TRBV7-2 and TRBJ1-2, with a weak D call TRBD1 (6 bases). Germline V CDR1 and CDR2: SGHTA, FQGNSA. Trimming pared 6 bases from V and 4 bases from J, leaving 15 bases between. This CDR3 contains 14 residues. The CDR3 sequence is CASSRMDSPYGYTF. The CDR3 DNA reads TGTGCCAGCAGTCGAATGGACAGCCCCTATGGCTACACCTTC. Full variable domain (rest looked up from reference TRBV7-2 and TRBJ1-2): GAGVSQSPSNKVTEKGKDVELRCDPISGHTALYWYRQSLGQGLEFLIYFQGNSAPDKSGLPSDRFSAERTGGSVSTLTIQRTQQEDSAVYLCASSRMDSPYGYTFGSGTRLTVV.

The chain carries TRBV29-1 and TRBJ2-3; D might be TRBD1 (6 bases). The CDR3 is 14 residues long. The V end was cut by 8 bases, the J end by 1 base, with 16 bases between. Germline values: CDR1 SQVTM, CDR2 ANQGSEA. The DNA of the CDR3 is TGCAGCACAACGAGGACAGCTGGCACAGATACGCAGTATTTT. Translated, it gives CSTTRTAGTDTQYF.

V usage is TRBV28 and J usage is TRBJ2-7; D is possibly TRBD1 or TRBD2 (6 bases each). This CDR3 has 14 residues. Trimming removed 4 bases at V and 3 bases at J, with 13 bases between. In germline, CDR1 is MDHEN, CDR2 SYDVKM. For the CDR3, the DNA is TGTGCCAGCAGTTCCTCAGGGGAGGACTACGAGCAGTACTTC. Translation: CASSSSGEDYEQYF.